Shown below are 30 T cell receptor beta chains from a single sample sequenced in a study of blood T cell repertoires in COVID-19. The method was immunoSEQ multiplex PCR; TCRdb's version includes in-frame clones alone and lacks a portion of them. This sample yields about 300,000 clones, of which roughly 89% are seen a single time; less than 3.5% belongs to the top ten. Specimen: PBMCs or T cells enriched from blood (not recorded which). The receptors were sampled from a woman aged 45-65 years who had been exposed to COVID-19.

V is TRBV28 and J is TRBJ1-2, with 7 positions matching TRBD1. The junction had 11 bases not matched to a gene; V was cut back by 5 bases and J by 8 bases. The germline V gene encodes CDR1 MDHEN and CDR2 SYDVKM. The CDR3 loop spans 14 amino acids. In nucleotides, the CDR3 is TGTGCCAGCAGTCCCACTGATCAGGGGGTCGGCTACACCTTC. This translates into CASSPTDQGVGYTF.

V usage is TRBV21-1 and J usage is TRBJ2-7; the table's D call, TRBD2, was not checked against the DNA. TRBV21-1 is tagged as a pseudogene. This CDR3 region has 18 residues. The CDR3 DNA sequence: TGTGCCAGCAGCCAATGCGAAGCAGCGGGGGCCTTCTCCTACGAGCAGTACTTC. It translates to CASSQCEAAGAFSYEQYF.

This clone was seen only once. The gene calls are TRBV14 and TRBJ1-4, with no clear D. Germline assignment: CDR1 SGHDN and CDR2 FVKESK. This CDR3 region has 16 residues. V was clipped by 4 bases and J by 0 bases, with 12 bases between them. In DNA form, the CDR3 reads TGTGCCAGCAGCCCCTCGGCAGGTGCAACTAATGAAAAACTGTTTTTT. Its translation: CASSPSAGATNEKLFF.

V gene TRBV7-9 combines with J gene TRBJ1-5; D is unresolved. CDR1 is SEHNR and CDR2 is FQNEAQ in the germline V gene (reference sequence). V was cut by 2 bases and J by 3 bases, with 5 bases left in between. The CDR3 consists of 13 residues. In nucleotides, the CDR3 is TGTGCCAGCAGCTTAAGCCACAATCAGCCCCAGCATTTT. This codes for CASSLSHNQPQHF.

The chain recombines TRBV6-1 with TRBJ2-7, with D perhaps matching TRBD1 (5 bases). CDR1 MNHNS and CDR2 SASEGT come from the germline V gene. The V end lost 3 bases, the J end lost 2 bases, and 20 bases lay between the germline ends. The length of the CDR3 is 17 residues. The CDR3 sequence: CASSDSGRRQGTYEQYF. In nucleotides, the CDR3 is TGTGCCAGCAGTGATTCCGGCAGGCGGCAGGGTACCTACGAGCAGTACTTC.

This clone was detected only once. The chain uses TRBV12-2 and TRBJ2-1; the table's D call, TRBD2, has no DNA check behind it. TRBV12-2 is a pseudogene locus. CDR3 length: 15 residues. The CDR3 region has the DNA TGTGCAAGTCGCTTAAAGGCGGAATCCTACAATGAGCAGTTCTTC. Amino acids: CASRLKAESYNEQFF.

The rearrangement uses TRBV6-5 and TRBJ2-1; the match to TRBD1 covers 8 bases. Germline V gene data show CDR1 as MNHEY and CDR2 as SVGAGI. J lost 9 bases, V lost 6 bases, and 10 bases had no gene match. CDR3 length: 14 amino acids. The CDR3 here is CASRAGTGNIEQFF. The CDR3 DNA follows: TGTGCCAGCAGAGCCGGGACAGGAAATATTGAGCAGTTCTTC.

V gene TRBV19 combines with J gene TRBJ1-1; no clear D gene. The CDR3 loop spans 13 amino acids. Germline V gene data show CDR1 as LNHDA and CDR2 as SQIVND (reference sequence). Between the trimmed V and J ends, which lost 3 bases and 4 bases, there was a span of 9 bases. The CDR3 DNA reads as TGTGCCAGTAGTATTCGGGGAGGCACTGAAGCTTTCTTT. Residues: CASSIRGGTEAFF.

This clone was seen once. The chain is built from TRBV27 and TRBJ2-7; 8 bases fit TRBD1. Germline V gene sequence: CDR1 MNHEY, CDR2 SMNVEV (reference sequence). The CDR3 totals 14 residues. J gave up 2 bases and V 5 bases, and 5 bases lay outside the gene matches. CDR3 protein: CASSRTGFAYEQYF. The CDR3 nucleotides are TGTGCCAGCAGTCGGACAGGGTTCGCCTACGAGCAGTACTTC.

This clone came up once. CDR3 bases: TGTGCCACCAGTGATCCGCGACAGGGCACAGATACGCAGTATTTT. Amino acids: CATSDPRQGTDTQYF. V usage is TRBV24-1 and J usage is TRBJ2-3; a weak D match, TRBD1 (6 bases). CDR1 and CDR2 (germline): KGHDR, SFDVKD. Trimming left V 3 bases short and J 1 base short, with 10 bases between. The CDR3 runs to 15 residues.

The chain couples TRBV4-1 to TRBJ1-2; D remains ambiguous. V shed 0 bases and J shed 2 bases, with 13 bases lying between them. CDR3 length: 16 residues. Per the germline V gene, CDR1 is MGHRA and CDR2 is YSYEKL. The CDR3 reads CASSQDGSLSNYGYTF. For the CDR3, the DNA is TGCGCCAGCAGCCAAGATGGTTCTCTATCCAACTATGGCTACACCTTC.

In regard to this clone: Different DNA sequences within this sample yield the same CDR3. The chain employs TRBV5-1 and TRBJ2-1; 11 bases fit TRBD1. V lost 4 bases to trimming and J lost 6 bases; unmatched junction nucleotides: 6. Per the germline V gene, CDR1 is SGHRS and CDR2 is YFSETQ. This CDR3 has 15 amino acids. CDR3: CASSLLGQGVNEQFF. CDR3 bases: TGCGCCAGCAGCCTCCTGGGACAGGGGGTCAATGAGCAGTTCTTC.

The rearrangement links TRBV27 to TRBJ2-3, with D perhaps TRBD2 (5 bases). CDR1 and CDR2 (germline): MNHEY, SMNVEV (reference sequence). Trimming removed 6 bases from V and 1 base from J, with 20 bases in between. The CDR3 sequence is 17 residues long. CDR3 residues: CASSPNSRPRGTDTQYF. CDR3 in DNA: TGTGCCAGCAGCCCCAATTCCCGTCCGCGGGGCACAGATACGCAGTATTTT.

This clone appeared once. Here the CDR3 reads CASNTKPNTEAFF. CDR3 nucleotides: TGTGCCAGCAATACGAAGCCGAACACTGAAGCTTTCTTT. The chain uses TRBV2 and TRBJ1-1; the D is unclear. The CDR3 is 13 amino acids. Between the trimmed V and J ends, which lost 7 bases and 1 base, there was a span of 10 bases. Germline values: CDR1 SNHLY, CDR2 FYNNEI.

The chain uses TRBV7-9 and TRBJ2-3; D gene unclear. Trimming took off 5 bases at V and 2 bases at J, with 20 bases between the two ends. Germline CDR1 SEHNR, CDR2 FQNEAQ (reference sequence). The CDR3 loop spans 17 amino acids. The CDR3 DNA sequence: TGTGCCAGCAGCCATCAGATTATCAGGCTAAACACAGATACGCAGTATTTT. This sequence encodes CASSHQIIRLNTDTQYF.

This clone was seen a handful of times. This sequence joins TRBV6-5 and TRBJ1-2; no clear D. Germline CDR1 reads MNHEY; CDR2 reads SVGAGI. The CDR3 covers 12 residues. Between the trimmed V and J ends, which lost 2 bases and 8 bases, there was a span of 9 bases. The CDR3 DNA reads as TGTGCCAGCAGTTACGGAGACGGGGGCTACACCTTC. Translation: CASSYGDGGYTF.

The rearrangement joins TRBV28 to TRBJ2-2; the D gene is possibly TRBD1 (5 bases). Deletions cut 3 bases from V and 1 base from J, with 12 bases between. Germline V gene data show CDR1 as MDHEN and CDR2 as SYDVKM. The CDR3 loop spans 16 amino acids. The CDR3 is CASSFLDIVNTGELFF. In DNA, the CDR3 is TGTGCCAGCAGTTTTTTGGACATTGTGAACACCGGGGAGCTGTTTTTT.

CDR3 amino acids: CASSPGAGLYQPQHF. CDR3 nucleotide sequence: TGTGCCAGTAGCCCAGGGGCAGGGCTGTATCAGCCCCAGCATTTT. The chain is built from TRBV19 and TRBJ1-5, with D perhaps TRBD1 (6 bases). Germline loops: CDR1 LNHDA, CDR2 SQIVND (reference sequence). The ends were cut back, 6 bases at V and 5 bases at J, with 17 bases in the middle. The CDR3 is made up of 15 amino acids.

The chain carries TRBV5-6 and TRBJ1-3, with D unresolved. Trimming cost V 5 bases and J 0 bases, with 9 bases left between them. CDR1 SGHDT and CDR2 YYEEEE come from the germline V gene. The CDR3 consists of 14 residues. The DNA of the CDR3 is TGTGCCAGCAGTGACTCTCCCTCTGGAAACACCATATATTTT. It encodes CASSDSPSGNTIYF.

The rearrangement links TRBV10-3 to TRBJ1-5; the match to TRBD1 covers 7 bases. The CDR3 is made up of 12 amino acids. CDR1 ENHRY and CDR2 SYGVKD come from the germline V gene. The trim removed 11 bases at V and 4 bases at J, leaving 5 bases unmatched. As DNA, the CDR3 is TGTGCCTCGGGACAGCCGAATCAGCCCCAGCATTTT. Protein product: CASGQPNQPQHF.

The chain uses TRBV4-1 and TRBJ2-5, with D possibly matching TRBD2 (6 bases). The CDR3 consists of 16 residues. V lost 0 bases to trimming and J lost 5 bases, with 16 bases between them. CDR1 MGHRA and CDR2 YSYEKL come from the germline V gene. CDR3 in amino acids: CASSQEGGLASETQYF. For the CDR3, the DNA is TGCGCCAGCAGCCAAGAGGGAGGCCTAGCGTCGGAGACCCAGTACTTC.

V and J are TRBV5-4 and TRBJ2-7; 7 nucleotides line up with TRBD1. The germline gives CDR1 SGHNT, CDR2 YYREEE (reference sequence). This CDR3 comprises 15 residues. With V trimmed by 4 bases and J by 7 bases, 14 bases remained unmatched. CDR3 sequence: CASSPEGGLLGEQYF. Here the CDR3 DNA reads TGTGCCAGCAGCCCGGAAGGGGGCCTTCTTGGTGAGCAGTACTTC. The full variable domain, completed using reference TRBV5-4 and TRBJ2-7, is ETGVTQSPTHLIKTRGQQVTLRCSSQSGHNTVSWYQQALGQGPQFIFQYYREEENGRGNFPPRFSGLQFPNYSSELNVNALELDDSALYLCASSPEGGLLGEQYFGPGTRLTVT.

The chain carries TRBV7-8 and TRBJ2-7, with TRBD1 matching over 7 bases. V shed 1 base, J shed 1 base, and the junction held 7 bases outside the gene matches. Germline V gene lookup returns CDR1 SGHVS and CDR2 FQNEAQ. The CDR3 is 16 amino acids. The CDR3 sequence: CASSLVGQALSYEQYF. The CDR3 bases are TGTGCCAGCAGCTTAGTTGGACAGGCCTTGTCCTACGAGCAGTACTTC.

The chain employs TRBV5-1 and TRBJ1-1; 9 positions match TRBD1. The CDR3 consists of 17 residues. V shed 3 bases, J shed 0 bases, and the junction held 9 bases outside the gene matches. CDR1 and CDR2 (germline): SGHRS, YFSETQ. The CDR3, as DNA: TGCGCCAGCAGCTCCCGGACAGGGGCCCCCATGAACACTGAAGCTTTCTTT. Translating gives CASSSRTGAPMNTEAFF.

The J gene is TRBJ1-2, the V gene TRBV15; 7 bases align to TRBD1. V gave up 0 bases and J gave up 3 bases; unmatched junction bases: 7. There are 16 residues in the CDR3. Looked up from germline, CDR1 is LNHNV and CDR2 is YYDKDF (reference sequence). The CDR3 DNA reads TGTGCCACCAGCAGAGATGGCCACAGGGGAGACTATGGCTACACCTTC. Amino acids: CATSRDGHRGDYGYTF.

This rearrangement joins TRBV7-2 to TRBJ2-1, with D perhaps matching TRBD1 (6 bases). Germline V CDR1 and CDR2: SGHTA, FQGNSA. Trimming stripped 5 bases from V and 4 bases from J, with 12 bases between. This CDR3 region has 14 residues. In DNA, the CDR3 is TGTGCCAGCAGCAACCGGGACAAATACAATGAGCAGTTCTTC. This codes for CASSNRDKYNEQFF.

The chain combines TRBV3-1 (or the pseudogene TRBV3-2) with TRBJ1-2; perhaps TRBD1 as D (5 bases). The CDR3 is made up of 17 amino acids. Trimming removed 0 bases from V and 0 bases from J, with 14 bases in between. Germline V gene sequence: CDR1 LGHDT, CDR2 YNNKEL (reference sequence). The CDR3 loop reads CASSQDRSGGPNYGYTF. The CDR3 DNA follows: TGTGCCAGCAGCCAAGATAGAAGCGGGGGACCTAACTATGGCTACACCTTC.

The chain recombines TRBV4-2 with TRBJ1-6, with a tentative D call TRBD1 (6 bases). This CDR3 spans 15 amino acids. The germline V gene has CDR1 LGHNA and CDR2 YNFKEQ. V was cut by 4 bases and J by 7 bases, with 14 bases left in between. The CDR3 DNA follows: TGTGCCAGCAGCCGAGAGCGGACAGAGAATTCACCCCTCCACTTT. Its protein product is CASSRERTENSPLHF.

This clone has a single count. V gene TRBV6-5 combines with J gene TRBJ1-1; D gene unclear. Germline assignment: CDR1 MNHEY and CDR2 SVGAGI. This CDR3 region has 11 residues. The V and J ends lost 6 bases and 6 bases respectively, with 8 bases between them. This CDR3 is CASSRSAEAFF. CDR3 bases: TGTGCCAGCAGCCGGAGCGCTGAAGCTTTCTTT.

Notes on this clone: Relative to the germline gene, one junction end is altered; a read error may explain this. This sequence joins TRBV7-7 and TRBJ1-3, with D perhaps matching TRBD1 (5 bases). Germline CDR1 reads SSHAT; CDR2 reads FNYEAQ (reference sequence). The CDR3 extends over 15 amino acids. The CDR3 is CASSLNQGRGNTIYF. In DNA, the CDR3 is TGTGCTAGCAGCCTAAACCAGGGAAGGGGAAACACCATATATTTT.